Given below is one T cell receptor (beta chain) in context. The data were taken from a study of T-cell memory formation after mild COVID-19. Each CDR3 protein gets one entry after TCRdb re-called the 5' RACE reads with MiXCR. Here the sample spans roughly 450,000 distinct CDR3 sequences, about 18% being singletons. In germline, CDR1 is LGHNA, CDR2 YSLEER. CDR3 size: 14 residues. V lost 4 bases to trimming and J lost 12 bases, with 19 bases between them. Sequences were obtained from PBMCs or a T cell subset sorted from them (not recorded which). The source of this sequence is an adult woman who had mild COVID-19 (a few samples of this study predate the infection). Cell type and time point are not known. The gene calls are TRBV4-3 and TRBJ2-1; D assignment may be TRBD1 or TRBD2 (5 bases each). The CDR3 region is CASSLYLGTYGQFF. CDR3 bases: TGCGCCAGCAGCCTCTACTTAGGGACCTATGGGCAGTTCTTC.